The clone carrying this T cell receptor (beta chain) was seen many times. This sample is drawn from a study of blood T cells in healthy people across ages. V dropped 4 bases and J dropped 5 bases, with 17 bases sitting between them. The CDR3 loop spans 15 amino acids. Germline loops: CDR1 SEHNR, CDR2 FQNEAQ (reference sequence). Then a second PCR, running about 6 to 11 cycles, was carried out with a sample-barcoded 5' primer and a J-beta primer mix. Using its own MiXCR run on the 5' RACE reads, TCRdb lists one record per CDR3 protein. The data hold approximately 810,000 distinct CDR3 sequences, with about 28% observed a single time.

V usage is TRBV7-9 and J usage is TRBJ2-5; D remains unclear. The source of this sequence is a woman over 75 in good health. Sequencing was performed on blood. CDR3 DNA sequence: TGTGCCAGCAGCTCATCAAAGACCATTCCGGAGACCCAGTACTTC. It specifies CASSSSKTIPETQYF.